Given below is one T cell receptor (beta chain) in context. The PCR had 60 Vbeta and 13 Jbeta primers. This table comes from immunoSEQ multiplex PCR, and its TCRdb copy is limited to in-frame clones, with some not included. The table shows 150,000 to 180,000 clones, with 74% occurring only once. Germline-derived CDR1 and CDR2 are SGHVS and FQNEAQ. The germline V and J ends were trimmed by 2 bases and 8 bases, with 16 bases remaining between them. This CDR3 is 14 amino acids long. The data derive from a study of cytomegalovirus exposure and HLA in healthy donors. The rearrangement uses TRBV7-8 and TRBJ2-7, with D possibly TRBD1 on 5 matching bases. The sequenced sample was PBMCs. The TCR originated in a man in his thirties or forties in good health and CMV-seronegative. CDR3 protein: CASSLPDTFSKQYF. CDR3 in DNA: TGTGCCAGCAGCTTACCGGACACCTTCTCGAAGCAGTACTTC.